Listed here is a single T cell receptor beta chain. Its specificity is not known. The CDR3 is made up of 14 amino acids. CDR1 and CDR2 (germline): SEHNR, FQNEAQ (reference sequence). Trimming removed 1 base from V and 4 bases from J, with 10 bases in between. TCRdb's table, derived via immunoSEQ multiplex PCR, lists solely in-frame clones and lacks some. Of about 12,000 clones detected, around 86% appear once; the ten largest clones hold more than 8%. This sample was included in a study of tumor-infiltrating lymphocytes in localized non-small cell lung cancer. Study-wide findings and caveats: T-cell fraction did not differ between immunotypes IM1 and IM2. Tumor T-cell fraction was not associated with recurrence-free survival.

The rearrangement uses TRBV7-9 and TRBJ1-2; D remains unclear. This sequence was found in a human donor with non-small cell lung cancer. Source material: lung tumor tissue. In DNA, the CDR3 is TGTGCCAGCAGCTTAGAAAGAAGGAGCTATGGCTACACCTTC. Protein: CASSLERRSYGYTF.